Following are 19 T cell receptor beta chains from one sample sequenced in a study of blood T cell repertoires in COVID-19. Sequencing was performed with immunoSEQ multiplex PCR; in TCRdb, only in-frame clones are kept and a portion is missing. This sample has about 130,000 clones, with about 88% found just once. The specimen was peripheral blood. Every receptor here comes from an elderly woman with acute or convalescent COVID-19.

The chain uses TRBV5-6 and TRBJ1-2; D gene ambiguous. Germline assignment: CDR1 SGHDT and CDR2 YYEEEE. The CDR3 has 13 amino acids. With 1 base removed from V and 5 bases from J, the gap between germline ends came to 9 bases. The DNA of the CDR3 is TGTGCCAGCAGCTTGTCCGGGAATTATGGCTACACCTTC. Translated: CASSLSGNYGYTF.

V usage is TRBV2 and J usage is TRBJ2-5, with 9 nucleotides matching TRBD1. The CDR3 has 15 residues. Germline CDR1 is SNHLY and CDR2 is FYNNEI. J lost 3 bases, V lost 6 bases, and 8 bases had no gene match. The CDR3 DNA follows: TGTGCCAGCAGCCAACAGGGGGCGGAGGAAGAGACCCAGTACTTC. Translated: CASSQQGAEEETQYF.

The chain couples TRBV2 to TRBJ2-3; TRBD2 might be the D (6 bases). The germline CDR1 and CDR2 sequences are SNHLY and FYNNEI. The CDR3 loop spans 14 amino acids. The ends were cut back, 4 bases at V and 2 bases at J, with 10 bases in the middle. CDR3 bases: TGTGCCAGCAGTGCTGGCGGGGACACAGATACGCAGTATTTT. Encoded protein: CASSAGGDTDTQYF.

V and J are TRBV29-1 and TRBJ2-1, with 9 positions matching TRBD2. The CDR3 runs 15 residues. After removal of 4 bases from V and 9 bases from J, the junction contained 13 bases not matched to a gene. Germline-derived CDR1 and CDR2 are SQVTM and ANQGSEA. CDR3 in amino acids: CSVGGAGGRFSEQFF. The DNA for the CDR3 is TGCAGCGTTGGAGGGGCGGGAGGGAGATTTAGTGAGCAGTTCTTC.

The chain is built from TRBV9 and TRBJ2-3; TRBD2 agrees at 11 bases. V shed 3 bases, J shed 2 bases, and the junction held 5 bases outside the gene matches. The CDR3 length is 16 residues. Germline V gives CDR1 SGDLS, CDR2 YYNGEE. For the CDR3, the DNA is TGTGCCAGCAGCGCCAAACTAGCGGGGGCCACAGATACGCAGTATTTT. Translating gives CASSAKLAGATDTQYF.

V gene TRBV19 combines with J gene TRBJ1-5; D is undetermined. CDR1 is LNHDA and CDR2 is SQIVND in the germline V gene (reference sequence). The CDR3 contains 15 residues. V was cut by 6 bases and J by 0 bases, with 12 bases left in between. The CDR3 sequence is CASRTMVASNQPQHF. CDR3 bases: TGTGCCAGTAGAACCATGGTAGCTAGCAATCAGCCCCAGCATTTT.

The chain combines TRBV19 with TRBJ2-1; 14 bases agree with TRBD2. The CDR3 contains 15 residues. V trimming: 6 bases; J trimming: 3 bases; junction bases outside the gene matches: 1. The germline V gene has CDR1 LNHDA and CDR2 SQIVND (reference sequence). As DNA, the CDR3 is TGTGCCAGTAGAGGGACTAGCGGGGGCTACAATGAGCAGTTCTTC. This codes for CASRGTSGGYNEQFF. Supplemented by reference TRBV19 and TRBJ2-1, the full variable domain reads DGGITQSPKYLFRKEGQNVTLSCEQNLNHDAMYWYRQDPGQGLRLIYYSQIVNDFQKGDIAEGYSVSREKKESFPLTVTSAQKNPTAFYLCASRGTSGGYNEQFFGPGTRLTVL.

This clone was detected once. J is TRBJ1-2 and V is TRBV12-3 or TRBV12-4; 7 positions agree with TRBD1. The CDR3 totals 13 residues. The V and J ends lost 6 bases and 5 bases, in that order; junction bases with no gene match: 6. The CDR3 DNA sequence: TGTGCCAGCAGCTCAACAGGGGATTATGGCTACACCTTC. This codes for CASSSTGDYGYTF.

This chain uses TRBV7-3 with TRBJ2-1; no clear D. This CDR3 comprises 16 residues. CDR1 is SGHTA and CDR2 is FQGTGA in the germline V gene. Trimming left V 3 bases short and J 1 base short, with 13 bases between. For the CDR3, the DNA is TGTGCCAGCAGCTTGACCCAGGAACCGTCCTACAATGAGCAGTTCTTC. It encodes CASSLTQEPSYNEQFF.

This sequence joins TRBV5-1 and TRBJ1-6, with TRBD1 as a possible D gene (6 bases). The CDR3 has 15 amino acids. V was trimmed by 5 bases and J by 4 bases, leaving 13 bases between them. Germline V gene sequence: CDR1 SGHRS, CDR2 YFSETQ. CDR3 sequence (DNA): TGCGCCAGCAGTAAGGACAGTAGTTATAATTCACCCCTCCACTTT. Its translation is CASSKDSSYNSPLHF.

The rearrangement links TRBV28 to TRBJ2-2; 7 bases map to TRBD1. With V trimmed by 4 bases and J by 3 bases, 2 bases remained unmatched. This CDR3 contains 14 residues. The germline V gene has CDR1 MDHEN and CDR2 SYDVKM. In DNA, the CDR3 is TGTGCCAGCAGTTCGGGACAGTACACCGGGGAGCTGTTTTTT. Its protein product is CASSSGQYTGELFF.

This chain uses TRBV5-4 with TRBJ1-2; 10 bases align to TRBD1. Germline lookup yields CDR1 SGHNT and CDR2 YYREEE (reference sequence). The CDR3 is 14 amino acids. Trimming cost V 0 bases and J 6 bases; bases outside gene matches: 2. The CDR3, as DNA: TGTGCCAGCAGCTTGGCCGGGACAGGGGATGGCTACACCTTC. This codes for CASSLAGTGDGYTF.

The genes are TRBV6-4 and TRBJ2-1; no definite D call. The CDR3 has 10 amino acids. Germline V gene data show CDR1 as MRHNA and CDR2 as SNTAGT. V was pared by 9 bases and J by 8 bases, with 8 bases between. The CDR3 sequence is CASRCDEQFF. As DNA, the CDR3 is TGTGCCAGTCGTTGCGATGAGCAGTTCTTC.

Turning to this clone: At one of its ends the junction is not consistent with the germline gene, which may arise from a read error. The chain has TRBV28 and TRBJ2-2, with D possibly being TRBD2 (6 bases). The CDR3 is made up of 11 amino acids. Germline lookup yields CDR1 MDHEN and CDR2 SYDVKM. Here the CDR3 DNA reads TGTGCCAGCAGTTTTTGGGGGGAACTGTTTTTT. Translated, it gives CASSFWGELFF.

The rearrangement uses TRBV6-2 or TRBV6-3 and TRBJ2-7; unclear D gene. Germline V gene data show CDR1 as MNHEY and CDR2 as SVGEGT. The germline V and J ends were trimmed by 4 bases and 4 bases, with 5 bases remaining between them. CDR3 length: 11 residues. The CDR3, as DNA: TGTGCCAGCAGTTCCCTTTACGAGCAGTACTTC. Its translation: CASSSLYEQYF.

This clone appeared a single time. The CDR3 protein is CASSPQKYNSPLHF. CDR3 in DNA: TGTGCCAGCAGCCCTCAGAAATATAATTCACCCCTCCACTTT. The chain couples TRBV7-8 to TRBJ1-6; D not certain. Trimming shortened V by 5 bases and J by 4 bases, and 9 bases separated the two germline ends. Per germline, CDR1 SGHVS and CDR2 FQNEAQ. The CDR3 contains 14 residues.

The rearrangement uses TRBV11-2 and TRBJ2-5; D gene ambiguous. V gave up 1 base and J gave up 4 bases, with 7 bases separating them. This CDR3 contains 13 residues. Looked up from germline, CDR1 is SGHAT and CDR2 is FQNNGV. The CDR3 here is CASSLGSVETQYF. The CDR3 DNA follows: TGTGCCAGCAGCTTAGGATCGGTAGAGACCCAGTACTTC. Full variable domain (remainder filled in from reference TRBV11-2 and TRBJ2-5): EAGVAQSPRYKIIEKRQSVAFWCNPISGHATLYWYQQILGQGPKLLIQFQNNGVVDDSQLPKDRFSAERLKGVDSTLKIQPAKLEDSAVYLCASSLGSVETQYFGPGTRLLVL.

In DNA form, the CDR3 reads TGTGCCAGCAGCTTGTCCCTTGGGGCCCGCTATGGCTACACCTTC. The encoded protein is CASSLSLGARYGYTF. The chain employs TRBV5-4 and TRBJ1-2, with a possible D match to TRBD1 (5 bases). Germline V gene sequence: CDR1 SGHNT, CDR2 YYREEE (reference sequence). V lost 1 base and J lost 4, with 14 bases in between. This CDR3 contains 15 residues.

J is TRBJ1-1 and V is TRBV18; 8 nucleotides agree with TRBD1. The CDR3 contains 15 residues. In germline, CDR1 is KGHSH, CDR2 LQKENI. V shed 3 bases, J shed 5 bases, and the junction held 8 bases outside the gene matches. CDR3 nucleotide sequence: TGTGCCAGCTCACCTTACGACAGGGGAGGTACTGAAGCTTTCTTT. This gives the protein CASSPYDRGGTEAFF.